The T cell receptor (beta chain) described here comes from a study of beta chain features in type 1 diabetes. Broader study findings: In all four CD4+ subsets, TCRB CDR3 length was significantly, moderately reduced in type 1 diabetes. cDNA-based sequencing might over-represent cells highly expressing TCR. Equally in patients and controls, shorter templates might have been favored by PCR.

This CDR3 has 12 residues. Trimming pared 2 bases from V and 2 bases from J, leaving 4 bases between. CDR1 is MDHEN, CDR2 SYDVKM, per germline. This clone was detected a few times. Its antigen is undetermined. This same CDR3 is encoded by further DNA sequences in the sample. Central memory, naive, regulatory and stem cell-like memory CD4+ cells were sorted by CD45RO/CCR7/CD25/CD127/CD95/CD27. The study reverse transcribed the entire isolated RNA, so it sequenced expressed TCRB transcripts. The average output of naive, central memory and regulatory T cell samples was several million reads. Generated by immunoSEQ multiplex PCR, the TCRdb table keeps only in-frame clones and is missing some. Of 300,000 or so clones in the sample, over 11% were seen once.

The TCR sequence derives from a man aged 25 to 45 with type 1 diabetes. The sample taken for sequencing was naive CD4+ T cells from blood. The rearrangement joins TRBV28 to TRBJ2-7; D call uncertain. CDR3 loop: CASSLSTYEQYF. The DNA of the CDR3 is TGTGCCAGCAGTTTAAGCACCTACGAGCAGTACTTC.